A selection of T cell receptor beta chains follows, all from one sample in a study of T-cell reconstitution after alpha-beta-depleted transplantation in children. TCRdb re-analysed the PCR reads in MiXCR, keeping a single row per CDR3 protein. The table includes roughly 350,000 distinct CDR3 sequences, 10% detected once. This material consisted of PBMCs from the stem cell graft donor, taken from the stem cell graft. Receptors originate from a human donor who donated a stem cell graft to a child with acute lymphoblastic leukemia. CDR3s include the opening cysteine and the closing phenylalanine or tryptophan. A D gene is named only where the DNA matches it firmly. Clone size is stated in some rows and not others, as once, few, many or a class when expanded.

size: few; V: TRBV9; D: TRBD1; J: TRBJ2-2; CDR3: CASSLSGQGNTGELFF; DNA: TGTGCCAGCAGCCTCTCGGGACAGGGGAACACCGGGGAGCTGTTTTTT
size: -; V: TRBV12-3/TRBV12-4; D: -; J: TRBJ2-3; CDR3: CASSLGRIPSTDTQYF; DNA: TGTGCCAGCAGTCTCGGACGGATTCCTAGCACAGATACGCAGTATTTT
size: -; V: TRBV28; D: TRBD1; J: TRBJ2-1; CDR3: CASSLPGTGGYNEQFF; DNA: TGTGCCAGCAGCCTACCAGGGACAGGGGGTTACAATGAGCAGTTCTTC
size: few; V: TRBV11-1; D: TRBD2; J: TRBJ2-3; CDR3: CASSLRARGLAVRTDTQYF; DNA: TGTGCCAGCAGCTTAAGGGCCCGAGGTCTAGCGGTCCGCACAGATACGCAGTATTTT
size: few; V: TRBV27; D: TRBD2; J: TRBJ2-3; CDR3: CASKELAGGPDTQYF; DNA: TGTGCCAGCAAAGAACTAGCGGGAGGCCCAGATACGCAGTATTTT
size: -; V: TRBV29-1; D: -; J: TRBJ1-3; CDR3: CSVARMDGNTIYF; DNA: TGCAGCGTCGCGCGGATGGATGGCAACACCATATATTTT
size: many; V: TRBV29-1; D: -; J: TRBJ2-7; CDR3: CSVVPGGLEQYF; DNA: TGCAGCGTTGTCCCCGGGGGTCTCGAGCAGTACTTC
size: -; V: TRBV2; D: TRBD2; J: TRBJ2-1; CDR3: CASRRLAGGNEQFF; DNA: TGTGCCAGCAGACGGCTAGCGGGAGGCAATGAGCAGTTCTTC
size: many; V: TRBV12-3/TRBV12-4; D: -; J: TRBJ2-2; CDR3: CASSLRNTGELFF; DNA: TGTGCCAGCAGTTTACGTAACACCGGGGAGCTGTTTTTT
size: -; V: TRBV12-3/TRBV12-4; D: TRBD1; J: TRBJ2-1; CDR3: CASSTGTGEYEQFF; DNA: TGTGCCAGCAGTACCGGGACAGGGGAATATGAGCAGTTCTTC
size: -; V: TRBV4-1; D: TRBD1; J: TRBJ2-5; CDR3: CASSHPGQGTETQYF; DNA: TGCGCCAGCAGCCACCCCGGACAGGGTACAGAGACCCAGTACTTC
size: -; V: TRBV7-2; D: -; J: TRBJ1-4; CDR3: CASSLEYQGIREKLFF; DNA: TGTGCCAGCAGCTTAGAGTATCAGGGAATTCGCGAAAAACTGTTTTTT
size: -; V: TRBV6-1; D: -; J: TRBJ1-1; CDR3: CASGETVNTEAFF; DNA: TGTGCCAGCGGGGAGACAGTGAACACTGAAGCTTTCTTT
size: -; V: TRBV20-1; D: TRBD1; J: TRBJ1-1; CDR3: CSARKGGAHTEAFF; DNA: TGCAGTGCTAGGAAAGGGGGCGCGCACACTGAAGCTTTCTTT
size: -; V: TRBV5-1; D: TRBD1; J: TRBJ1-1; CDR3: CASSFVTGQGTLNTEAFF; DNA: TGCGCCAGCAGCTTCGTCACGGGACAGGGGACGCTTAACACTGAAGCTTTCTTT
size: many; V: TRBV28; D: -; J: TRBJ1-1; CDR3: CASSPAVLNTEAFF; DNA: TGTGCCAGCTCTCCCGCAGTCTTGAACACTGAAGCTTTCTTT
size: few; V: TRBV5-1; D: -; J: TRBJ2-1; CDR3: CASSLVPGEGANEQFF; DNA: TGCGCCAGCAGCTTGGTTCCGGGAGAGGGTGCTAATGAGCAGTTCTTC
size: many; V: TRBV28; D: TRBD2; J: TRBJ2-2; CDR3: CASTVGTSEAGELFF; DNA: TGTGCCAGCACCGTAGGGACTAGCGAGGCCGGGGAGCTGTTTTTT
size: few; V: TRBV5-1; D: -; J: TRBJ2-2; CDR3: CASGTQASSGTGELFF; DNA: TGCGCCAGCGGAACACAGGCATCTTCGGGCACCGGGGAGCTGTTTTTT
size: -; V: TRBV7-2; D: -; J: TRBJ2-1; CDR3: CASSLARSRYNEQFF; DNA: TGTGCCAGCAGCTTAGCGCGGAGCCGCTACAATGAGCAGTTCTTC
size: -; V: TRBV5-1; D: -; J: TRBJ2-4; CDR3: CASSPWDGLAKNIQYF; DNA: TGCGCCAGCAGCCCCTGGGACGGCCTAGCCAAAAACATTCAGTACTTC
size: few; V: TRBV7-9; D: TRBD1; J: TRBJ1-5; CDR3: CASSLPGQGQPQHF; DNA: TGTGCCAGCAGCCTCCCCGGACAGGGTCAGCCCCAGCATTTT
size: -; V: TRBV2; D: -; J: TRBJ2-1; CDR3: CARQKITSSYEQFF; DNA: TGTGCCAGACAAAAAATTACTAGTTCTTATGAGCAGTTCTTC
size: few; V: TRBV12-3/TRBV12-4; D: TRBD2; J: TRBJ2-4; CDR3: CASSQRGEAKNIQYF; DNA: TGTGCCAGCAGCCAGCGGGGTGAGGCCAAAAACATTCAGTACTTC
size: few; V: TRBV28; D: TRBD2; J: TRBJ2-7; CDR3: CASISGSSKSSYEQYF; DNA: TGTGCCAGCATTAGCGGGAGTTCAAAGAGCTCCTACGAGCAGTACTTC
size: few; V: TRBV4-3; D: -; J: TRBJ2-1; CDR3: CASSQDGAGAARNNEQFF; DNA: TGCGCCAGCAGCCAAGATGGGGCCGGGGCGGCCAGGAACAATGAGCAGTTCTTC
size: few; V: TRBV7-9; D: -; J: TRBJ2-2; CDR3: CASSSGDGPNTGELFF; DNA: TGTGCCAGCAGCTCGGGGGACGGACCGAACACCGGGGAGCTGTTTTTT
size: -; V: TRBV29-1; D: -; J: TRBJ1-5; CDR3: CSVADRIDQPQHF; DNA: TGCAGCGTTGCGGACCGAATAGATCAGCCCCAGCATTTT
size: -; V: TRBV18; D: TRBD2; J: TRBJ2-1; CDR3: CASSPPSSGQLGEQFF; DNA: TGTGCCAGCTCACCACCGTCTAGCGGGCAATTAGGCGAGCAGTTCTTC
size: -; V: TRBV10-2; D: -; J: TRBJ1-4; CDR3: CASSETPEGGKLFF; DNA: TGCGCCAGCAGTGAGACTCCTGAGGGTGGGAAACTGTTTTTT
size: -; V: TRBV7-9; D: -; J: TRBJ1-1; CDR3: CASSSPGKIEAFF; DNA: TGTGCCAGCAGCTCGCCCGGGAAGATTGAAGCTTTCTTT
size: -; V: TRBV12-3/TRBV12-4; D: TRBD2; J: TRBJ2-3; CDR3: CANAGGRAYGTDTQYF; DNA: TGTGCCAACGCAGGCGGGAGGGCCTACGGCACAGATACGCAGTATTTT
size: -; V: TRBV7-9; D: -; J: TRBJ1-4; CDR3: CASSFWGSNEKLFF; DNA: TGTGCCAGCAGCTTTTGGGGGTCTAATGAAAAACTGTTTTTT
size: few; V: TRBV15; D: -; J: TRBJ1-2; CDR3: CATSRTPAQGGDGYTF; DNA: TGTGCCACCAGCAGAACTCCAGCACAGGGAGGGGATGGCTACACCTTC
size: -; V: TRBV5-1; D: TRBD1; J: TRBJ2-7; CDR3: CASSLGTGSEAYEQYF; DNA: TGCGCCAGCAGCTTGGGGACAGGCTCGGAGGCCTACGAGCAGTACTTC
size: few; V: TRBV7-8; D: -; J: TRBJ2-7; CDR3: CASSSGSVSYEQYF; DNA: TGTGCCAGCAGCTCTGGTAGCGTCTCCTACGAGCAGTACTTC
size: -; V: TRBV4-1; D: -; J: TRBJ2-1; CDR3: CASSQDRSSQGGNEQFF; DNA: TGCGCCAGCAGCCAAGATCGGTCCAGCCAGGGGGGTAATGAGCAGTTCTTC
size: few; V: TRBV29-1; D: -; J: TRBJ1-2; CDR3: CSAPGGSGGYTF; DNA: TGCAGCGCCCCGGGGGGGTCTGGTGGCTACACCTTC
size: -; V: TRBV20-1; D: -; J: TRBJ2-2; CDR3: CSAAPGGNTGELFF; DNA: TGCAGTGCCGCTCCTGGAGGAAACACCGGGGAGCTGTTTTTT
size: many; V: TRBV11-1; D: -; J: TRBJ2-1; CDR3: CASSLLGTTNYNEQFF; DNA: TGTGCCAGCAGCTTACTCGGGACAACAAACTACAATGAGCAGTTCTTC
size: few; V: TRBV5-1; D: -; J: TRBJ2-1; CDR3: CASSLVPVGSSYNEQFF; DNA: TGCGCCAGCAGCTTGGTTCCAGTCGGAAGCTCCTACAATGAGCAGTTCTTC